The 19 T cell receptor beta chains listed next were all sequenced from one sample in a study of cytomegalovirus exposure and HLA in healthy donors. Primers: 60 Vbeta forward and 13 Jbeta reverse. The method was immunoSEQ multiplex PCR; TCRdb's version includes in-frame clones alone and lacks a portion of them. The data show roughly 120,000 clones, with about 80% seen just once and roughly 2.5% held by the top ten. The specimen sequenced was PBMCs. Source of these receptors: a woman aged 40 to 50 in good health and CMV-seropositive.

This rearrangement joins TRBV6-1 to TRBJ2-7; unclear D gene. The CDR3 is made up of 11 amino acids. Germline V gene data show CDR1 as MNHNS and CDR2 as SASEGT. V shed 8 bases and J shed 6 bases, with 11 bases lying between them. CDR3 loop: CASATWAEQYF. The CDR3 DNA reads TGTGCCAGCGCTACCTGGGCCGAGCAGTACTTC.

J is TRBJ1-6 and V is TRBV30, with a possible D match to TRBD1 (5 bases). Per germline, CDR1 GTSNPN and CDR2 SVGIG (reference sequence). Trimming stripped 3 bases from V and 11 bases from J, with 17 bases between. The CDR3 runs 14 residues. Here the CDR3 reads CAWRTGLGGPPLHF. The CDR3 DNA reads TGTGCCTGGAGAACGGGGTTGGGGGGACCACCCCTCCACTTT.

V is TRBV14 and J is TRBJ1-1; weak D call: TRBD1 (6 bases). CDR1 is SGHDN, CDR2 FVKESK, per germline. The CDR3 runs to 14 residues. Trimming stripped 4 bases from V and 4 bases from J, with 13 bases between. The CDR3 DNA sequence: TGTGCCAGCAGCCCCCTAGGGGGGGCCACTGAAGCTTTCTTT. The encoded protein is CASSPLGGATEAFF. The full variable domain, its missing parts supplied by reference TRBV14 and TRBJ1-1, is EAGVTQFPSHSVIEKGQTVTLRCDPISGHDNLYWYRRVMGKEIKFLLHFVKESKQDESGMPNNRFLAERTGGTYSTLKVQPAELEDSGVYFCASSPLGGATEAFFGQGTRLTVV.

V is TRBV29-1 and J is TRBJ2-1, with D unresolved. The CDR3 contains 14 residues. From germline, CDR1 is SQVTM and CDR2 ANQGSEA. V lost 5 bases and J lost 8, with 19 bases in between. The CDR3 DNA sequence: TGCAGCGTTCGAGGTACCAGCTTAGGCTATGAGCAGTTCTTC. It encodes CSVRGTSLGYEQFF.

The CDR3 DNA reads TGTGCCAGCAGTCCCGGCCGGACTGGTAAAGTAGATGAGCAGTTCTTC. It yields the protein CASSPGRTGKVDEQFF. This chain joins TRBV7-9 and TRBJ2-1, with D perhaps matching TRBD2 (5 bases). The CDR3 is 16 residues long. The germline V and J ends were trimmed by 6 bases and 8 bases, with 23 bases remaining between them. Germline V gene data show CDR1 as SEHNR and CDR2 as FQNEAQ (reference sequence).

The chain recombines TRBV2 with TRBJ2-3; 12 bases are shared with TRBD2. The J segment lost 4 bases and the V segment lost 4 bases, leaving 6 bases of the junction unmatched. Germline lookup yields CDR1 SNHLY and CDR2 FYNNEI. There are 16 residues in the CDR3. Here the CDR3 reads CASSGPSGGGSDTQYF. The CDR3 nucleotides read TGTGCCAGCAGTGGCCCTAGCGGGGGGGGGTCAGATACGCAGTATTTT.

The table lists this clone with a few counts. The chain uses TRBV6-5 and TRBJ1-1, with D unclear. This CDR3 contains 14 residues. The germline V gene has CDR1 MNHEY and CDR2 SVGAGI. Trimming pared 6 bases from V and 0 bases from J, leaving 11 bases between. The CDR3 DNA is TGTGCCAGCAGACCTATAACAGTGAACACTGAAGCTTTCTTT. Encoded protein: CASRPITVNTEAFF.

The chain carries TRBV19 and TRBJ2-7, with 8 nucleotides matching TRBD1. V shed 3 bases, J shed 6 bases, and the junction held 7 bases outside the gene matches. CDR1 is LNHDA, CDR2 SQIVND, per germline (reference sequence). The CDR3 runs to 14 residues. The CDR3 spells CASSMAGQATEQYF. The DNA of the CDR3 is TGTGCCAGTAGTATGGCGGGACAGGCAACCGAGCAGTACTTC. The full variable domain, rest sourced from reference TRBV19 and TRBJ2-7, is DGGITQSPKYLFRKEGQNVTLSCEQNLNHDAMYWYRQDPGQGLRLIYYSQIVNDFQKGDIAEGYSVSREKKESFPLTVTSAQKNPTAFYLCASSMAGQATEQYFGPGTRLTVT.

The V gene is TRBV5-1, the J gene TRBJ1-6; D might be TRBD1 (6 bases). V was cut by 0 bases and J by 10 bases, with 11 bases left in between. The CDR3 spans 14 residues. In germline, CDR1 is SGHRS, CDR2 YFSETQ. The CDR3 loop reads CASSLDQGTSPLHF. Written as DNA, the CDR3 is TGCGCCAGCAGCTTGGATCAGGGGACCTCACCCCTCCACTTT.

CDR3 region: CASSSLSGTSVSYEQYF. The CDR3 nucleotides read TGTGCCAGCAGCTCCCTCTCCGGGACTAGCGTCTCCTACGAGCAGTACTTC. The chain links TRBV7-9 to TRBJ2-7; 10 bases align to TRBD2. Germline values: CDR1 SEHNR, CDR2 FQNEAQ (reference sequence). CDR3 length: 17 amino acids. Trimming at V came to 4 bases and at J to 0 bases, leaving 9 bases not matched to a gene.

This chain connects TRBV5-1 to TRBJ2-3, with TRBD1 matching over 7 bases. The CDR3 has 15 amino acids. V gave up 0 bases and J gave up 1 base; unmatched junction bases: 2. Germline V gives CDR1 SGHRS, CDR2 YFSETQ. DNA for the CDR3: TGCGCCAGCAGCTTGGACAGGGGTCGCACAGATACGCAGTATTTT. Protein: CASSLDRGRTDTQYF.

This chain links TRBV5-1 with TRBJ2-2; TRBD1 might be the D (6 bases). Between the trimmed V and J ends, which lost 2 bases and 5 bases, there was a span of 10 bases. The germline V gene encodes CDR1 SGHRS and CDR2 YFSETQ. This CDR3 is 14 amino acids long. CDR3 coding DNA: TGCGCCAGCAGCTTAGGGGGACCGACCGGGGAGCTGTTTTTT. Translated: CASSLGGPTGELFF. The whole variable domain, remainder taken from reference TRBV5-1 and TRBJ2-2, is KAGVTQTPRYLIKTRGQQVTLSCSPISGHRSVSWYQQTPGQGLQFLFEYFSETQRNKGNFPGRFSGRQFSNSRSEMNVSTLELGDSALYLCASSLGGPTGELFFGEGSRLTVL.

A few counts support this clone. The V gene is TRBV10-3, the J gene TRBJ1-4; TRBD1 agrees at 7 bases. V was clipped by 3 bases and J by 6 bases; unmatched bases: 4. Germline CDR1 reads ENHRY; CDR2 reads SYGVKD. This CDR3 comprises 14 residues. Written as DNA, the CDR3 is TGTGCCATCAGTGATGCAGGGGGTGATGAAAAACTGTTTTTT. Its protein is CAISDAGGDEKLFF.

The chain couples TRBV23-1 to TRBJ2-3; 8 bases line up with TRBD2. TRBV23-1 has ORF status, its function being uncertain. The CDR3 loop spans 14 amino acids. The trim removed 4 bases at V and 3 bases at J, leaving 3 bases unmatched. The CDR3 reads CASSLRGGTDTQYF. The DNA of the CDR3 is TGCGCCAGCAGTCTTCGGGGGGGGACAGATACGCAGTATTTT.

This CDR3 reads CSVGGTSGVYNEQFF. Here the CDR3 DNA reads TGCAGCGTTGGAGGGACTAGCGGCGTATACAATGAGCAGTTCTTC. The chain couples TRBV29-1 to TRBJ2-1, with 11 bases that match TRBD2. CDR3 length equals 15 residues. CDR1 SQVTM and CDR2 ANQGSEA come from the germline V gene. Trimming cost V 4 bases and J 4 bases; bases outside gene matches: 6.

Concerning this clone itself: At the DNA level, this CDR3 is encoded by other sequences in the same sample as well. The chain links TRBV7-2 to TRBJ1-1, with 7 bases matching TRBD1. Trimming removed 3 bases from V and 0 bases from J; junction bases left unmatched: 1. Germline values: CDR1 SGHTA, CDR2 FQGNSA. The CDR3 loop spans 14 amino acids. CDR3 residues: CASSLGQLNTEAFF. CDR3 in DNA: TGTGCCAGCAGCTTGGGACAGCTGAACACTGAAGCTTTCTTT.

The chain recombines TRBV27 with TRBJ1-3; a possible D gene is TRBD1 (6 bases). CDR1 and CDR2 from the germline V gene are MNHEY and SMNVEV (reference sequence). Trimming left V 5 bases short and J 4 bases short, with 9 bases between. The CDR3 is made up of 13 amino acids. The CDR3 sequence is CASSPQGGNTIYF. For the CDR3, the DNA is TGTGCCAGCAGTCCCCAGGGGGGAAACACCATATATTTT.

This chain connects TRBV18 to TRBJ2-4; TRBD2 matches at 8 bases. Germline assignment: CDR1 KGHSH and CDR2 LQKENI. The CDR3 length is 21 residues. The V and J ends lost 0 bases and 2 bases, in that order; junction bases with no gene match: 18. The DNA for the CDR3 is TGTGCCAGCTCACCACCGAGGGTCGGACTAGCTACCACCTCAACCAAAAACATTCAGTACTTC. Amino acids: CASSPPRVGLATTSTKNIQYF.

The J gene is TRBJ1-1, the V gene TRBV18; no definite D call. V shed 4 bases and J shed 3 bases, with 9 bases lying between them. The germline V gene has CDR1 KGHSH and CDR2 LQKENI. This CDR3 region has 13 residues. Written as DNA, the CDR3 is TGTGCCAGCTCACTCCATTCGGACACTGAAGCTTTCTTT. This gives the protein CASSLHSDTEAFF.